The text below deals with one TCR beta chain. Authors' methods: Cell counts per sample came from amplifying reference gene primers. The protocol was immunoSEQ multiplex PCR, while the TCRdb copy is restricted to in-frame clones and leaves out a portion. That table gives V, J and clone size, and the DNA gave D and trimming. The table shows around 150,000 clones, with roughly 85% occurring only once. This record comes from a study of blood T cell repertoires in COVID-19. Overall study: COVID-19 samples collected from the United States, Italy and Spain covered acute and convalescent phases.

CDR3 size: 13 residues. From germline, CDR1 is MNHEY and CDR2 SMNVEV (reference sequence). Trimming pared 0 bases from V and 4 bases from J, leaving 7 bases between. The chain carries TRBV27 and TRBJ2-7; D possibly corresponds to TRBD2 (6 bases). The origin of this receptor is a woman in her fifties or sixties with COVID-19, enrolled during active disease. Material: peripheral blood. The CDR3 coding sequence is TGTGCCAGCAGTTTATCCGGAGGGTACGAGCAGTACGTC. Translated: CASSLSGGYEQYV.